A selection of T cell receptor beta chains follows, all from one sample in a study of CXCR3-negative and CXCR3-positive naive CD8 T cells. Reprocessing the 5' RACE reads, TCRdb reports a single entry for every CDR3 protein and omits DNA. This listing includes about 89,000 distinct CDR3 sequences. The sequencing input was naive CXCR3+ CD8+ T cells from blood. Source of these receptors: a human donor in good health. Some clones in this sample may be carry-over from other donors' samples. CDR3s include the opening cysteine and the closing phenylalanine or tryptophan. The order of the fields is CDR3 length, J gene, V gene, CDR3 protein.

>17|TRBJ2-7|TRBV7-6
CASSLGPGQGSSYEQYF
>15|TRBJ2-3|TRBV20-1
CSASGTFTSTDTQYF
>16|TRBJ2-6|TRBV6-2/TRBV6-3
CASSYRVVSGANVLTF
>13|TRBJ2-5|TRBV10-3
CAISQGGMETQYF
>15|TRBJ1-6|TRBV23-1
CASSQNPGQWRPLHF
>14|TRBJ1-1|TRBV7-6
CASSVRDRYTEAFF
>15|TRBJ2-1|TRBV20-1
CSARGERGAYNEQFF
>14|TRBJ2-1|TRBV7-2
CASSLATKYNEQFF
>18|TRBJ2-5|TRBV3-1
CASSPPVTRTVLQETQYF
>16|TRBJ2-7|TRBV7-9
CASSTHWDSSSYEQYF
>14|TRBJ1-2|TRBV20-1
CSARWTGVRGGYTF
>14|TRBJ2-1|TRBV7-6
CASSLGTGGKEQFF
>17|TRBJ2-7|TRBV13
CASSPLGSSGGFYEQYF
>15|TRBJ1-4|TRBV28
CASSLNRDWNEKLFF
>13|TRBJ2-7|TRBV4-3
CASSQDWSYEQYF
>17|TRBJ2-1|TRBV6-5
CASSYSVYEGMGNEQFF
>17|TRBJ2-5|TRBV25-1
CASSETSGVTKQETQYF
>17|TRBJ1-2|TRBV4-1
CASSQDVGQPGHYGYTF
>14|TRBJ1-2|TRBV19
CASSYPGHTYGYTF
>12|TRBJ2-1|TRBV28
CASSLSLNEQFF
>15|TRBJ2-2|TRBV7-9
CASSFPGGVTGELFF
>17|TRBJ2-7|TRBV21-1
CASSKARQGRISYEQYF
>14|TRBJ2-1|TRBV7-8
CASSLAGEYNEQFF
>15|TRBJ2-2|TRBV5-1
CASSFGPGVTGELFF
>16|TRBJ2-7|TRBV28
CASSFTGTRGSYEQYF
>19|TRBJ2-2|TRBV6-4
CASSLFPPGTGENTGELFF
>15|TRBJ2-2|TRBV20-1
CSARETSSDTGELFF
>15|TRBJ1-5|TRBV12-3/TRBV12-4
CASSLMRSGDQPQHF
>14|TRBJ2-1|TRBV29-1
CSVEGGRHYNEQFF
>14|TRBJ1-1|TRBV24-1
CATAPGTDNTEAFF
>16|TRBJ2-1|TRBV13
CASSGPSAVSYNEQFF
>13|TRBJ2-1|TRBV19
CASDRWLYNEQFF
>17|TRBJ2-3|TRBV28
CASSLSASGGITDTQYF
>20|TRBJ2-1|TRBV7-8
CASSLGAHVRSSYTNAEQFF
>13|TRBJ2-5|TRBV5-1
CASPGEKEETQYF
>17|TRBJ1-1|TRBV30
CAWSVPVWVRSVSEAFF
>16|TRBJ2-5|TRBV7-6
CASSISGGPNQETQYF
>15|TRBJ2-1|TRBV19
CASSHGSGTYNEQFF
>18|TRBJ1-1|TRBV14
CASSTLTEGGPSDTEAFF
>14|TRBJ2-7|TRBV4-3
CASSQDSSGREQYF
>18|TRBJ2-5|TRBV5-1
CASQETGLAGGVQETQYF
>15|TRBJ2-7|TRBV5-1
CASRSEPGQVYEQYF
>13|TRBJ2-7|TRBV20-1
CSARDPRTYEQYF